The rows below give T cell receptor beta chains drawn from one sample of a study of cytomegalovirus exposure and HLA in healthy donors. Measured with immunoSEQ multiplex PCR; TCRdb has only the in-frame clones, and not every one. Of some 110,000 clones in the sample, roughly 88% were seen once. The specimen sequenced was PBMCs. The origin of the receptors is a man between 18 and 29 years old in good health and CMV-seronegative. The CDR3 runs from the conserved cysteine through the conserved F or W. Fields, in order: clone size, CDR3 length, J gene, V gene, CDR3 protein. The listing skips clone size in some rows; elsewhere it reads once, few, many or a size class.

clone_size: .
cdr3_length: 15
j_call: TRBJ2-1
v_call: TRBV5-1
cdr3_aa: CASSLVGGVYNEQFF

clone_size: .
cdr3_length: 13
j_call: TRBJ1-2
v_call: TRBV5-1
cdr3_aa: CASSLGGNYGYTF

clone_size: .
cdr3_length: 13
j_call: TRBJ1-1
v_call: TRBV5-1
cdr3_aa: CASSPRGNTEAFF

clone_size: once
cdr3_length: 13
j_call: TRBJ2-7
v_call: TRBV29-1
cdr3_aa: CSVRRGGFVEQYF

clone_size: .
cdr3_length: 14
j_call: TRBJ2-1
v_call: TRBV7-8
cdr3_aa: CASSLGGAVAEQFF

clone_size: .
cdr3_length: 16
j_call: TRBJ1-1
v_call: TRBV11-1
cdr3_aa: CASSSGTGMRGTEAFF

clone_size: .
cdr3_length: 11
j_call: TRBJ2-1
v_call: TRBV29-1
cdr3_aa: CSAEAWNEQFF

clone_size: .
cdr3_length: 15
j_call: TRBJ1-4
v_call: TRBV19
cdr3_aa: CASSMWGQGGEKLFF

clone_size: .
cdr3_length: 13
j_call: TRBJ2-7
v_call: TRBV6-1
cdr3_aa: CASSGSGVYEQYF

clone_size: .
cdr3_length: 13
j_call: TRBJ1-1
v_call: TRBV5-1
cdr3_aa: CASKAEGNTEAFF

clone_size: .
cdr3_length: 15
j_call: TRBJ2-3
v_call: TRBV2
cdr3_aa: CASRKTSGKTDTQYF

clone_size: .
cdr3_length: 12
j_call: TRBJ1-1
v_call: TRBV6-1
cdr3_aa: CASSRRGTEAFF

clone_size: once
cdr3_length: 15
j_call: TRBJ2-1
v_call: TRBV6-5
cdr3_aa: CASRSSGGTYNEQFF

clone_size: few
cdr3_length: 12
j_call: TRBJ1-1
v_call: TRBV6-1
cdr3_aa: CASTIRGVEAFF

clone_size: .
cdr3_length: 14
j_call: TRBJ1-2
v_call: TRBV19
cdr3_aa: CASSIVGQGDGYTF

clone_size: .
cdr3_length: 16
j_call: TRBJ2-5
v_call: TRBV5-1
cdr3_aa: CASSLAVAGGPETQYF

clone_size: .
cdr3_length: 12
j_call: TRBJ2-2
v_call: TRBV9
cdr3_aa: CASGGGTRELFF

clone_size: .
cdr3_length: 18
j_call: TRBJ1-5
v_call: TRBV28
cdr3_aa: CASSPRTTAYGVRQPQHF

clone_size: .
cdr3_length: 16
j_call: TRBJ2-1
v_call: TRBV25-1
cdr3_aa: CASTSPTSGAYNEQFF

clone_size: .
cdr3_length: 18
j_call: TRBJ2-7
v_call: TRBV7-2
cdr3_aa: CASSSMPGLAGVSYEQYF

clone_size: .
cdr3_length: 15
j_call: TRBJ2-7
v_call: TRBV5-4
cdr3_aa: CASSSPGTGGYEQYF

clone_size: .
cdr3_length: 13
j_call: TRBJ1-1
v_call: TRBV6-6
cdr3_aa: CASSYGAGVRAFF